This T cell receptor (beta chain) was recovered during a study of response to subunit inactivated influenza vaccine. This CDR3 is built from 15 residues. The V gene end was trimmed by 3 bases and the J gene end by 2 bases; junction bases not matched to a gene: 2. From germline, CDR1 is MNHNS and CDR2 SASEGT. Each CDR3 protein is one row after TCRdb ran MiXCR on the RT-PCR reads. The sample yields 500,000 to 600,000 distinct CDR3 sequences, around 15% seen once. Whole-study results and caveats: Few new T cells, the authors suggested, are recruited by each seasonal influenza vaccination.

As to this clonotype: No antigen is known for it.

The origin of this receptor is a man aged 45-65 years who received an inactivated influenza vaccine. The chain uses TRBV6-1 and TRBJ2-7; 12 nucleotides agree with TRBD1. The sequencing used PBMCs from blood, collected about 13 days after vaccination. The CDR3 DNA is TGTGCCAGCAGTGACGGGACAGGGGGCCCCTACGAGCAGTACTTC. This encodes CASSDGTGGPYEQYF.